This T cell receptor beta chain was found in a study of yellow fever vaccine responses in identical twins. Per germline, CDR1 SGHNT and CDR2 YYREEE (reference sequence). V shed 3 bases and J 6 bases; nucleotides not matched to a gene: 3. CDR3 length equals 13 residues. One entry per CDR3 protein, called by TCRdb with MiXCR from the RT-PCR reads. The sample contains roughly 14,000 distinct CDR3 sequences, roughly 84% of which appear only once. The receptor comes from a woman aged 18-29 years who received the yellow fever vaccine. V and J are TRBV5-4 and TRBJ2-1; 7 bases are a match to TRBD1. The material sequenced was T cells from blood (PBMCs), unsorted or a sorted subset (not recorded which), taken before or after yellow fever vaccination (not recorded which). CDR3 DNA: TGTGCCAGCAGCTCACAGGGGACCAATGAGCAGTTCTTC. Translating it yields CASSSQGTNEQFF.